This T cell receptor beta chain was captured in a study of Graves' ophthalmopathy and Graves' hyperthyroidism. V lost 1 base, J lost 3 bases, and 7 bases stayed unmatched. This CDR3 has 16 residues. Germline V gives CDR1 SGHTA, CDR2 FQGNSA. In this cohort, patients with other autoimmune diseases, uncontrolled infections, pregnancy or lactation were excluded. The study amplified TCR beta CDR3 regions using RNA transcripts. RT-PCR in the first round used HTBI primers; a second-round multiplex PCR followed. TCRdb reanalysed the multiplex PCR reads using MiXCR and keeps one entry per CDR3 protein. The profile shows approximately 540,000 distinct CDR3 sequences, just under 40% of them singletons.

This clonotype was obtained from an adult man with Graves' hyperthyroidism. The sequenced material came from peripheral blood or thyroid tissue (not recorded which). The chain employs TRBV7-2 and TRBJ2-7, with TRBD1 matching 9 bases. The CDR3 coding sequence is TGTGCCAGCAGCTTAGAGGGGTGGACAGGGGTCTACGAGCAGTACTTC. Translating it yields CASSLEGWTGVYEQYF.